This TCR beta chain was identified in a study of cytomegalovirus exposure and HLA in healthy donors. The PCR was carried out with 60 Vbeta primers and 13 Jbeta primers. The method was immunoSEQ multiplex PCR; TCRdb's version includes in-frame clones alone and lacks a portion of them. The sample carries over 110,000 clones, 65% to 80% recorded once. Germline trimming cut 3 bases from V and 2 bases from J; bases unmatched to any gene: 9. Germline V gives CDR1 KGHSH, CDR2 LQKENI. CDR3 length: 17 residues. Sequenced input: PBMCs. V and J are TRBV18 and TRBJ2-4; 8 positions agree with TRBD2. The sequence derives from a male donor in good health and CMV-seropositive. CDR3 loop: CASSPEAGVVTKNIQYF. The CDR3 region has the DNA TGTGCCAGCTCACCGGAAGCGGGGGTTGTGACCAAAAACATTCAGTACTTC.